The TCR beta chain under discussion was sequenced for a study of CXCR3-negative and CXCR3-positive naive CD8 T cells. Study-wide background: Total TRB output reached 130 million or so reads, about 1.5 +/- 0.3 million per library.

Points on this clonotype: Its matching antigen is unknown.

Findings and caveats of the study: Unlike memory cells, which differed, naive CXCR3-negative and CXCR3-positive cells had similar TRBV-TRBJ usage. More hydrophobic TRB CDR3s were found in CXCR3-positive naive cells than in CXCR3-negative naive cells. Fresh PBMCs were used in most assays, and CXCR3 expression partially decreased after cryopreservation.

With UMI labels, 5' RACE was used to prepare the TRB cDNA libraries. With the 5' RACE reads reprocessed, TCRdb shows one record per CDR3 protein and no DNA. This sample contains some 130,000 distinct CDR3 sequences. The CDR3 totals 14 residues. The V gene's germline CDR1 is SQVTM and CDR2 ANQGSEA. Naive CD8+ T lymphocytes were specified as CD45RO-CCR7+CD27+CD95-. This chain uses TRBV29-1 with TRBJ2-5. The TCR originated in a human donor in good health. Some clones in this sample may be carry-over from other donors' samples. Material for sequencing was naive CXCR3+ CD8+ T cells from blood. The subset: CD45RO-CCR7+CD27+CD95- naive CD8+ T cells expressing CXCR3 (TNR3+). The CDR3 region is CSVEVVGTQETQYF.